The 9 T cell receptor beta chains reported below all come from one sample, sequenced in a study of blood T cell repertoires in COVID-19. Only in-frame clones appear in the TCRdb table, and some are missing; sequencing was by immunoSEQ multiplex PCR. The repertoire holds 200,000 to 300,000 clones, with approximately 86% as singletons. Sequencing used PBMCs or T cells enriched from blood (not recorded which). These receptors all come from a woman younger than 30 who had recovered from COVID-19.

The chain uses TRBV18 and TRBJ2-2; 9 positions match TRBD1. The CDR3 contains 15 residues. J gave up 5 bases and V 3 bases, and 4 bases lay outside the gene matches. Per the germline V gene, CDR1 is KGHSH and CDR2 is LQKENI. The DNA for the CDR3 is TGTGCCAGCTCACCGGACAGGGGACGAACCGGGGAGCTGTTTTTT. Translated, it gives CASSPDRGRTGELFF.

V gene TRBV7-9 combines with J gene TRBJ2-3; D unclear. In germline, CDR1 is SEHNR, CDR2 FQNEAQ (reference sequence). V was trimmed by 5 bases and J by 4 bases, leaving 7 bases between them. The CDR3 is 12 amino acids. CDR3 nucleotides: TGTGCCAGCAGCGCAGTCTCAGATACGCAGTATTTT. Its translation is CASSAVSDTQYF.

The chain uses TRBV18 and TRBJ1-4; D might be TRBD1 (5 bases). V lost 2 bases to trimming and J lost 4 bases, with 8 bases between them. Germline assignment: CDR1 KGHSH and CDR2 LQKENI. The CDR3 is 14 residues long. CDR3 protein: CASSPKQVNEKLFF. In nucleotides, the CDR3 is TGTGCCAGCTCACCAAAACAGGTTAATGAAAAACTGTTTTTT. Together with reference TRBV18 and TRBJ1-4, the CDR3 gives the full variable domain: NAGVMQNPRHLVRRRGQEARLRCSPMKGHSHVYWYRQLPEEGLKFMVYLQKENIIDESGMPKERFSAEFPKEGPSILRIQQVVRGDSAAYFCASSPKQVNEKLFFGSGTQLSVL.

This chain links TRBV3-1 (or the pseudogene TRBV3-2) with TRBJ1-1; D ambiguous. The germline V gene encodes CDR1 LGHDT and CDR2 YNNKEL (reference sequence). Trimming shortened V by 1 base and J by 5 bases, and 14 bases separated the two germline ends. This CDR3 contains 15 residues. CDR3 coding DNA: TGTGCCAGCAGCCAAGGGTGGTCGGTACTAACTGAAGCTTTCTTT. This gives the protein CASSQGWSVLTEAFF.

The genes are TRBV15 and TRBJ1-2; 10 nucleotides agree with TRBD1. The germline gives CDR1 LNHNV, CDR2 YYDKDF (reference sequence). There are 14 residues in the CDR3. Unmatched junction bases numbered 5, after V lost 5 bases and J lost 5 bases. The CDR3 is CATSRGTGAYGYTF. CDR3 DNA: TGTGCCACCAGCCGAGGGACAGGGGCTTATGGCTACACCTTC.

The V call is TRBV4-3, the J call TRBJ2-7, with 10 nucleotides matching TRBD1. Germline lookup yields CDR1 LGHNA and CDR2 YSLEER. With 1 base clipped from V and 6 bases from J, the junction kept 3 bases outside the gene matches. CDR3 length: 14 residues. CDR3 nucleotide sequence: TGCGCCAGCAGCCAAGGACAGGGGGCTGGCGAGCAGTACTTC. It is translated as CASSQGQGAGEQYF.

V is TRBV7-6 and J is TRBJ2-7; 10 bases match TRBD1. This CDR3 contains 16 residues. Germline CDR1 reads SGHVS; CDR2 reads FNYEAQ. V shed 4 bases and J 4 bases; nucleotides not matched to a gene: 10. The DNA of the CDR3 is TGTGCCAGCAGCTGGGGGGGACAGGGGCAACTTTACGAGCAGTACTTC. It encodes CASSWGGQGQLYEQYF. Variable domain in full (rest from reference TRBV7-6 and TRBJ2-7): GAGVSQSPRYKVTKRGQDVALRCDPISGHVSLYWYRQALGQGPEFLTYFNYEAQQDKSGLPNDRFSAERPEGSISTLTIQRTEQRDSAMYRCASSWGGQGQLYEQYFGPGTRLTVT.

The V and J genes are TRBV30 and TRBJ2-7, with D perhaps TRBD1 (6 bases). V was cut by 7 bases and J by 2 bases, with 15 bases left in between. Germline CDR1 and CDR2: GTSNPN and SVGIG (reference sequence). This CDR3 comprises 13 residues. CDR3 sequence (DNA): TGTGCCTCAAACAGGGACATCACCTACGAGCAGTACTTC. Translation: CASNRDITYEQYF.

The chain combines TRBV27 with TRBJ1-1; the D is unclear. V lost 3 bases to trimming and J lost 7 bases, with 12 bases between them. Per the germline V gene, CDR1 is MNHEY and CDR2 is SMNVEV (reference sequence). CDR3 length equals 13 residues. For the CDR3, the DNA is TGTGCCAGCAGTTTGAGGGAATGGGGTGAAGCTTTCTTT. Translated: CASSLREWGEAFF.